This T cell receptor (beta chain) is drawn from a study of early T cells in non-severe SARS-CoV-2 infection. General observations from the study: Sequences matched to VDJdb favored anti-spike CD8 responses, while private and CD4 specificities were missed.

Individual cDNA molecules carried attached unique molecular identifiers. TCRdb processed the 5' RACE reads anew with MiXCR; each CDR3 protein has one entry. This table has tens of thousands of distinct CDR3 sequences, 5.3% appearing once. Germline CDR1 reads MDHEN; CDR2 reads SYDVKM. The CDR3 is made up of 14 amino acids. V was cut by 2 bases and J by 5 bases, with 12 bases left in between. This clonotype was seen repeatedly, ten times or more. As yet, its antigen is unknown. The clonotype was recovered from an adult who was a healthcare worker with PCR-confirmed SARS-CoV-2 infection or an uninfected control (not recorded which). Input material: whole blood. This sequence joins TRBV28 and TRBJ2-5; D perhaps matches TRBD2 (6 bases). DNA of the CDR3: TGTGCCAGCAGTTTAAACGGGGGACTGGAGACCCAGTACTTC. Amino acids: CASSLNGGLETQYF.